This T cell receptor beta chain appears in the sequencing data of a study of shared clonotypes between healthy human individuals. Sequencing on ten immunoSEQ deep assay plates was performed for unsorted PBMC DNA. The repertoire was sequenced with immunoSEQ multiplex PCR; TCRdb's copy has only in-frame clones and lacks some. The sample includes about 87,000 clones, less than 60% of them seen just once. J lost 1 base, V lost 10 bases, and 3 bases had no gene match. From germline, CDR1 is MDHEN and CDR2 SYDVKM. CDR3 length: 13 residues. This clone has a count of ten or more. This receptor was taken from a woman aged 40 to 50 in good health. Some clones in this sample may be carry-over from other donors' samples. The sequencing input was PBMCs. The gene calls are TRBV28 and TRBJ2-1; 8 nucleotides line up with TRBD2. The CDR3 protein is CATLAGSYNEQFF. The CDR3 region has the DNA TGTGCCACCTTAGCGGGATCCTACAATGAGCAGTTCTTC.